These 16 T cell receptor beta chains originate from one sample sequenced in a study of control samples from healthy donors and cancer patients. Clones were sequenced by immunoSEQ multiplex PCR, and TCRdb holds only the in-frame ones, with some missing. The profile shows fewer than 85,000 clones, 90% to 95% of them singletons. The sample was blood. The receptors were gathered from a young man in good health.

The chain uses TRBV5-4 and TRBJ2-3; 11 bases map to TRBD1. Per the germline V gene, CDR1 is SGHNT and CDR2 is YYREEE (reference sequence). CDR3 length: 17 amino acids. Trimming took 3 bases from V and 4 from J; bases not matched to a gene: 10. This CDR3 is CASSSKTRTGGADTQYF. In DNA, the CDR3 is TGTGCCAGCAGCTCTAAGACACGGACAGGGGGCGCAGATACGCAGTATTTT.

The chain is built from TRBV11-2 and TRBJ2-3, with no clear D. From germline, CDR1 is SGHAT and CDR2 FQNNGV. This CDR3 contains 15 residues. Trimming pared 5 bases from V and 0 bases from J, leaving 12 bases between. CDR3 sequence (DNA): TGTGCCAGCAGCCCCCACATAGCTAGCACAGATACGCAGTATTTT. Translation: CASSPHIASTDTQYF. The variable domain in full, completed from reference TRBV11-2 and TRBJ2-3, reads EAGVAQSPRYKIIEKRQSVAFWCNPISGHATLYWYQQILGQGPKLLIQFQNNGVVDDSQLPKDRFSAERLKGVDSTLKIQPAKLEDSAVYLCASSPHIASTDTQYFGPGTRLTVL.

Written as DNA, the CDR3 is TGTGCCTGGAATTCCCCGAGGCAGCCTTATTCACCCCTCCACTTT. Amino acid sequence: CAWNSPRQPYSPLHF. This chain uses TRBV30 with TRBJ1-6; D ambiguous. The CDR3 contains 15 residues. With 4 bases removed from V and 8 bases from J, the gap between germline ends came to 18 bases. Germline assignment: CDR1 GTSNPN and CDR2 SVGIG (reference sequence). Combining the CDR3 with reference TRBV30 and TRBJ1-6 gives the whole variable domain SQTIHQWPATLVQPVGSPLSLECTVEGTSNPNLYWYRQAAGRGLQLLFYSVGIGQISSEVPQNLSASRPQDRQFILSSKKLLLSDSGFYLCAWNSPRQPYSPLHFGNGTRLTVT.

The rearrangement links TRBV29-1 to TRBJ1-1; TRBD1 might be the D (5 bases). The V end was cut by 0 bases, the J end by 5 bases, with 16 bases between. CDR3 length: 15 amino acids. Germline CDR1 SQVTM, CDR2 ANQGSEA. The CDR3 loop reads CSVEDLTWGRTEAFF. The CDR3 nucleotides read TGCAGCGTTGAAGATCTCACCTGGGGGAGGACTGAAGCTTTCTTT. Full variable domain (remainder filled in from reference TRBV29-1 and TRBJ1-1): SAVISQKPSRDICQRGTSLTIQCQVDSQVTMMFWYRQQPGQSLTLIATANQGSEATYESGFVIDKFPISRPNLTFSTLTVSNMSPEDSSIYLCSVEDLTWGRTEAFFGQGTRLTVV.

The chain uses TRBV14 and TRBJ2-1; D unresolved. With 4 bases removed from V and 8 bases from J, the gap between germline ends came to 12 bases. Per germline, CDR1 SGHDN and CDR2 FVKESK. The CDR3 has 13 amino acids. The CDR3 nucleotides read TGTGCCAGCAGCCTCTTCCGTGGGGATGAGCAGTTCTTC. This gives the protein CASSLFRGDEQFF.

This clone was observed once. This chain connects TRBV5-1 to TRBJ2-7; the D gene is possibly TRBD2 (6 bases). The CDR3 totals 15 residues. V was pared by 8 bases and J by 0 bases, with 18 bases between. Looked up from germline, CDR1 is SGHRS and CDR2 is YFSETQ. The chain's CDR3 is CASSVGAGPSYEQYF. The CDR3 region has the DNA TGCGCCAGTTCGGTTGGGGCGGGGCCCTCCTACGAGCAGTACTTC.

The chain joins TRBV4-2 to TRBJ2-4, with TRBD2 matching 12 bases. The CDR3 has 21 residues. J lost 0 bases, V lost 3 bases, and 15 bases had no gene match. Germline CDR1 and CDR2: LGHNA and YNFKEQ. Here the CDR3 DNA reads TGTGCCAGCAGCCAGATGGGAGCAGGACTAGCGGGAAATCTAGCCAAAAACATTCAGTACTTC. Translating it yields CASSQMGAGLAGNLAKNIQYF.

The chain employs TRBV4-1 and TRBJ2-7; 9 bases are shared with TRBD2. The J segment lost 3 bases and the V segment lost 1 base, leaving 7 bases of the junction unmatched. The CDR3 totals 16 residues. The germline V gene has CDR1 MGHRA and CDR2 YSYEKL. CDR3 sequence reads: CASSQVPSGMVYEQYF. The CDR3 nucleotides are TGCGCCAGCAGCCAAGTACCTAGCGGGATGGTCTACGAGCAGTACTTC.

The chain links TRBV7-6 to TRBJ2-7; D may be TRBD1 or TRBD2 (5 bases each). CDR3 size: 16 residues. Trimming took 6 bases from V and 0 from J, leaving 18 bases between them. Per the germline V gene, CDR1 is SGHVS and CDR2 is FNYEAQ. DNA for the CDR3: TGTGCCAGCAGACCGTTGGCAGGGACGAGCTCCTACGAGCAGTACTTC. The encoded protein is CASRPLAGTSSYEQYF.

In this sample, this clone turned up once. The chain employs TRBV5-1 and TRBJ1-2; no firm D call. The V gene's germline CDR1 is SGHRS and CDR2 YFSETQ. This CDR3 is built from 13 residues. With 0 bases removed from V and 6 bases from J, the gap between germline ends came to 9 bases. CDR3 sequence (DNA): TGCGCCAGCAGCTTGGATCGAGTGGATGGCTACACCTTC. Its protein is CASSLDRVDGYTF.

This clone was detected only a few times. This chain connects TRBV11-3 to TRBJ2-2; the match to TRBD2 covers 9 bases. CDR1 is SGHNT, CDR2 YENEEA, per germline. CDR3 length: 16 residues. Losses at the gene ends were 0 bases for V and 9 bases for J; bases not matched to a gene: 8. The CDR3, as DNA: TGTGCCAGCAGCTTAGACGGGCGGGAGGGCCGCCGGGAGCTGTTTTTT. Translation gives CASSLDGREGRRELFF.

The V and J genes are TRBV19 and TRBJ1-3; TRBD1 matches at 7 bases. The V gene end was trimmed by 7 bases and the J gene end by 1 base; junction bases not matched to a gene: 7. The CDR3 totals 15 residues. The germline V gene has CDR1 LNHDA and CDR2 SQIVND (reference sequence). CDR3 sequence (DNA): TGTGCCAGTATCGACAGGGCCCAATCTGGAAACACCATATATTTT. It translates to CASIDRAQSGNTIYF. Full variable domain (outside the CDR3, taken from reference TRBV19 and TRBJ1-3): DGGITQSPKYLFRKEGQNVTLSCEQNLNHDAMYWYRQDPGQGLRLIYYSQIVNDFQKGDIAEGYSVSREKKESFPLTVTSAQKNPTAFYLCASIDRAQSGNTIYFGEGSWLTVV.

The sample holds one count of this clone. The chain combines TRBV15 with TRBJ2-7; D may be TRBD1 or TRBD2 (5 bases each). This CDR3 region has 14 residues. V lost 0 bases and J lost 0, with 6 bases in between. Germline CDR1 is LNHNV and CDR2 is YYDKDF (reference sequence). The CDR3 DNA sequence: TGTGCCACCAGCAGAGATGGGGGCTCCTACGAGCAGTACTTC. It translates to CATSRDGGSYEQYF.

V usage is TRBV4-1 and J usage is TRBJ2-7; possible D gene TRBD1, 5 bases. The V gene lost 0 bases and the J gene lost 0 bases, with 12 bases spanning the gap. The CDR3 loop spans 16 amino acids. Germline V CDR1 and CDR2: MGHRA, YSYEKL. Here the CDR3 reads CASSQETRTLSYEQYF. Here the CDR3 DNA reads TGCGCCAGCAGCCAAGAAACGAGGACACTCTCCTACGAGCAGTACTTC.

The chain couples TRBV25-1 to TRBJ2-5; possibly TRBD2 for D (7 bases). Germline V lookup: CDR1 MGHDK, CDR2 SYGVNS. This CDR3 contains 14 residues. The germline V and J ends were trimmed by 3 bases and 1 base, with 9 bases remaining between them. CDR3 in DNA: TGTGCCAGCAGTGATCGGGGGGCCCAAGAGACCCAGTACTTC. Protein sequence: CASSDRGAQETQYF.

This chain joins TRBV6-6 and TRBJ1-5; D uncertain. Germline CDR1 and CDR2: MNHNY and SVGAGI (reference sequence). V lost 0 bases, J lost 4 bases, and 13 bases lay in between. The length of the CDR3 is 16 residues. The CDR3 protein is CASSYSLAGGNQPQHF. As DNA, the CDR3 is TGTGCCAGCAGTTACTCGTTGGCAGGCGGTAATCAGCCCCAGCATTTT.